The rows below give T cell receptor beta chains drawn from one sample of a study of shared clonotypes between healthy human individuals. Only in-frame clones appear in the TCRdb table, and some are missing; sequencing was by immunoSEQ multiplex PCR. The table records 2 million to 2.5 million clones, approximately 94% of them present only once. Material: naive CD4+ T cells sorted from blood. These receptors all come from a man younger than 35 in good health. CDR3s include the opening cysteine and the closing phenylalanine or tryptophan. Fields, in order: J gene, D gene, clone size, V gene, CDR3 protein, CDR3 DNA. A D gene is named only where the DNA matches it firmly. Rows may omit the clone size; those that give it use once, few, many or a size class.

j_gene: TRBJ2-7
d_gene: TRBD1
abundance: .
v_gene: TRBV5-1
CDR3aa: CASSHPGTAYEQYF
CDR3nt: TGCGCCAGCAGCCACCCCGGGACAGCCTACGAGCAGTACTTC

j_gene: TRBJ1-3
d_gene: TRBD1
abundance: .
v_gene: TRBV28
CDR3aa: CASSTPDRGNTIYF
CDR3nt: TGTGCCAGCAGTACACCGGACAGGGGAAACACCATATATTTT

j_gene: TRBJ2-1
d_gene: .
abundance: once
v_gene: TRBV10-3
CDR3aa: CAISERALVDNEQFF
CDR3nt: TGTGCCATCAGTGAGCGGGCCCTGGTCGACAATGAGCAGTTCTTC

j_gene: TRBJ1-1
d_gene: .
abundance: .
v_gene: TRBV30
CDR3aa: CAWSRFSRGPEAFF
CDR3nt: TGTGCCTGGAGTAGGTTCAGCAGGGGACCTGAAGCTTTCTTT

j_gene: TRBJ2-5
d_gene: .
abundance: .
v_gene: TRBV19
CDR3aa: CASRFSVQETQYF
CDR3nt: TGTGCCAGTAGATTCTCCGTCCAAGAGACCCAGTACTTC

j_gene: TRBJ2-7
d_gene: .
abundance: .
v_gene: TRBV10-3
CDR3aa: CAISEGARGVDEQYF
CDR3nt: TGTGCCATCAGTGAAGGTGCCCGGGGTGTCGACGAGCAGTACTTC

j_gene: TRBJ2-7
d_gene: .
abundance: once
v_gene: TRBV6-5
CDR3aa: CASSYGATNTYEQYF
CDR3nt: TGTGCCAGCAGTTACGGCGCCACGAATACCTACGAGCAGTACTTC

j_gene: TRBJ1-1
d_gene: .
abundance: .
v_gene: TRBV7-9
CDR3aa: CASSLEGISTEAFF
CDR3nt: TGTGCCAGCAGCTTAGAGGGGATATCCACTGAAGCTTTCTTT

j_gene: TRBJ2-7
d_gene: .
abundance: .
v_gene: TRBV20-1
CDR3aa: CSAGRTYEQYF
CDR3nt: TGCAGTGCGGGCAGGACCTACGAGCAGTACTTC

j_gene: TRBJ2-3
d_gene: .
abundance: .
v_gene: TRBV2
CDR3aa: CASTYTDTQYF
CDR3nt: TGTGCCAGCACCTACACAGATACGCAGTATTTT

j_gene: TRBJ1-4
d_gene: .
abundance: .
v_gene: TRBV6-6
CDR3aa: CASRWGDRREGEKLFF
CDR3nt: TGTGCCAGCAGATGGGGTGACAGGCGAGAAGGAGAAAAACTGTTTTTT

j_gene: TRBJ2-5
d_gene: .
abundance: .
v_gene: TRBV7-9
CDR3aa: CASSPNPGTQYF
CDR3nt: TGTGCCAGCAGCCCCAATCCGGGGACCCAGTACTTC

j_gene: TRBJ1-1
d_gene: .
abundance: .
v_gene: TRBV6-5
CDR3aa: CASSLPGGGAEAFF
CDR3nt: TGTGCCAGCAGTCTCCCCGGTGGTGGGGCTGAAGCTTTCTTT

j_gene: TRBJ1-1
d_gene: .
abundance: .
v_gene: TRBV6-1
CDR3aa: CASSEYQNTEAFF
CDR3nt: TGTGCCAGCAGTGAATATCAGAACACTGAAGCTTTCTTT

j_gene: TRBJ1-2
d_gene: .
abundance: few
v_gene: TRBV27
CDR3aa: CASSAEGLRGYTF
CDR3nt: TGTGCCAGCAGTGCAGAGGGATTGCGGGGCTACACCTTC

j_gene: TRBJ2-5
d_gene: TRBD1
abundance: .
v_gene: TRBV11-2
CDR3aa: CASSLDPPTGSVDQYF
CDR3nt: TGTGCCAGCAGCTTAGATCCCCCGACAGGGAGCGTGGACCAGTACTTC

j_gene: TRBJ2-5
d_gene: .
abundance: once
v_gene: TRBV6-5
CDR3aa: CASSYSRLVQETQYF
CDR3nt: TGTGCCAGCAGTTACAGTCGACTAGTACAAGAGACCCAGTACTTC

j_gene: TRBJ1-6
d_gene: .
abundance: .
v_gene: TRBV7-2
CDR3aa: CASSDRIGALHF
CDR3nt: TGTGCCAGCAGCGACAGGATAGGGGCCCTCCACTTT

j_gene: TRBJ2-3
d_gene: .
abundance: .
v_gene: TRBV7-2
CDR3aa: CASSHRGDTQYF
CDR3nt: TGTGCCAGCAGCCATAGAGGGGATACGCAGTATTTT

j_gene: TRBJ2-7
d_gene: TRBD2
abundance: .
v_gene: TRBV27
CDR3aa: CASSAAGVRGEYF
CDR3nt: TGTGCCAGCAGTGCCGCGGGGGTGCGGGGGGAGTACTTC

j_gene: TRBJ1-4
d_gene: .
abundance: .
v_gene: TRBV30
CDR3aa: CAWGGDANEKLFF
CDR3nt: TGTGCCTGGGGGGGGGATGCTAATGAAAAACTGTTTTTT